This TCR beta chain was identified in a study of shared clonotypes between healthy human individuals. Study-level background: Three CD4 naive, three CD4 memory, two CD8 naive and one CD8 memory plate were used per donor.

The deep-level immunoSEQ assay was used. Over several immunoSEQ plates, each subset's genomic DNA was distributed in even portions. Profiling relied on immunoSEQ multiplex PCR, and the TCRdb table lists in-frame clones only, not all of them. The top ten hold under 0.8% of the sample, which has 900,000 to 1,200,000 clones, approximately 80% seen once. Concerning this clone: What it binds is unknown.

Trimming removed 3 bases at V and 9 bases at J, with 6 bases between. The CDR3 extends over 11 amino acids. CDR1 is MDHEN and CDR2 is SYDVKM in the germline V gene. Overall study findings and caveats: Clonotypes shared by all four donors outscored non-shared clonotypes in generation probability.

The receptor was isolated from a man younger than 35 in good health. Some clones in this sample may be carry-over from other donors' samples. Sequencing was carried out using memory CD4+ T cells from PBMCs. Noted subset: CD45RA-negative fraction. V is TRBV28 and J is TRBJ1-5; D remains ambiguous. The CDR3 DNA reads as TGTGCCAGCAGTTTTAATTGGCCCCAGCATTTT. The encoded protein is CASSFNWPQHF.